One and the same sample provided the 3 T cell receptor beta chains below, sequenced in a study of glioma-infiltrating T cells after dendritic cell vaccination. Profiling relied on immunoSEQ multiplex PCR, and the TCRdb table lists in-frame clones only, not all of them. The sample shows roughly 85,000 clones, 85% of them seen only once. Regarding time point: after dendritic cell vaccination, including at tumor progression/relapse. Sequenced here: blood, sampled after dendritic cell vaccination. The receptor set was obtained from a human donor with glioblastoma.

This sequence joins TRBV7-3 and TRBJ2-2; D might be TRBD2 (6 bases). The ends were cut back, 5 bases at V and 0 bases at J, with 13 bases in the middle. CDR3 size: 16 residues. In germline, CDR1 is SGHTA, CDR2 FQGTGA. CDR3 DNA: TGTGCCAGCAGCCCCCTGGGCGGGGCGAACACCGGGGAGCTGTTTTTT. It translates to CASSPLGGANTGELFF.

This chain joins TRBV5-4 and TRBJ2-2; 12 bases are shared with TRBD2. In germline, CDR1 is SGHNT, CDR2 YYREEE (reference sequence). CDR3 length equals 16 residues. Losses at the gene ends were 4 bases for V and 6 bases for J; bases not matched to a gene: 7. The CDR3 loop is CASSPWTSGEAGELFF. CDR3 nucleotides: TGTGCCAGCAGCCCTTGGACTAGCGGGGAGGCCGGGGAGCTGTTTTTT.

The chain carries TRBV27 and TRBJ1-6; TRBD1 agrees at 11 bases. V shed 3 bases and J 9 bases; nucleotides not matched to a gene: 7. Germline V gene data show CDR1 as MNHEY and CDR2 as SMNVEV (reference sequence). This CDR3 has 16 residues. The CDR3 region has the DNA TGTGCCAGCAGTTTCCTGGACAGGGGGCTTGGTTCACCCCTCCACTTT. Translating it yields CASSFLDRGLGSPLHF.